This TCR beta chain was sequenced during a study of CD8+ T cells in alopecia areata. Background on the study: Treated patients' severity was scored by percentage of affected scalp area.

Treatment defined: oral pan-JAK inhibitor, 5-10 mg twice daily. Germline V CDR1 and CDR2: SGHAT, FQNNGV. V lost 5 bases and J 1 base, leaving 7 bases between the germline ends. The length of the CDR3 is 13 residues. The sample holds a few counts of this clone. The target antigen is unknown. The same CDR3 is also encoded by other DNA sequences in this sample. Points from the study as a whole: Across lesional scalp, and particularly alopecia totalis/universalis, clonality surpassed that of normal scalp.

Reverse transcribed after extraction, RNA yielded cDNA as the sequencing template. Generated by immunoSEQ multiplex PCR, the TCRdb table keeps only in-frame clones and is missing some. The table shows over 150,000 clones, with 55% to 70% occurring only once. This receptor was identified in a human donor with alopecia areata. Specimen: CD4+ T cells sorted from blood, collected at week 4, from a patient treated with tofacitinib. The J gene is TRBJ2-3, the V gene TRBV11-2; D remains ambiguous. CDR3 loop: CASSPRRTDTQYF. The DNA of the CDR3 is TGTGCCAGCAGCCCCAGGCGCACAGATACGCAGTATTTT.